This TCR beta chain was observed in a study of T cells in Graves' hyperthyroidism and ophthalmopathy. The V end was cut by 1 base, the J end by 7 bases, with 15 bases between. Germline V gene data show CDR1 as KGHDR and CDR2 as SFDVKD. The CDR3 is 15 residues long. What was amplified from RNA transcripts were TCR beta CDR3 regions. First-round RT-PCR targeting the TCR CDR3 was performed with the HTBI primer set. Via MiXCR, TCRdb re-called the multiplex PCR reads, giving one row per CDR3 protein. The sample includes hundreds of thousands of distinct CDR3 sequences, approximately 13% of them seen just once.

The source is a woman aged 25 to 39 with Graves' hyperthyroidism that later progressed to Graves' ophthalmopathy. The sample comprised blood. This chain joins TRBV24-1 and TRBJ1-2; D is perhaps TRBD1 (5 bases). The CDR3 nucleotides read TGTGCCACCAGTGATTTAACGGGGGAGGTGCGTGGCTACACCTTC. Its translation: CATSDLTGEVRGYTF.